This TCR beta chain stems from a study of cytomegalovirus exposure and HLA in healthy donors. The PCR was carried out with 60 Vbeta primers and 13 Jbeta primers. The protocol was immunoSEQ multiplex PCR, while the TCRdb copy is restricted to in-frame clones and leaves out a portion. The sample consists of roughly 50,000 clones, just under 75% of them appearing once. The receptor was derived from a man aged 25 to 40 in good health and CMV-seropositive. The specimen was PBMCs.

The chain's CDR3 is CASSSRTGMTEAFF. In nucleotides, the CDR3 is TGTGCCAGCAGCTCACGGACAGGGATGACTGAAGCTTTCTTT. J is TRBJ1-1 and V is TRBV9; 8 bases are a match to TRBD1. Germline V gene lookup returns CDR1 SGDLS and CDR2 YYNGEE. V was pared by 4 bases and J by 5 bases, with 7 bases of the junction left unmatched. The CDR3 extends over 14 amino acids. Full variable domain (remainder filled in from reference TRBV9 and TRBJ1-1): DSGVTQTPKHLITATGQRVTLRCSPRSGDLSVYWYQQSLDQGLQFLIQYYNGEERAKGNILERFSAQQFPDLHSELNLSSLELGDSALYFCASSSRTGMTEAFFGQGTRLTVV.